The next 30 T cell receptor beta chains were all read from a single sample in a study of cytomegalovirus exposure and HLA in healthy donors. The PCR used 60 Vbeta and 13 Jbeta primers. Libraries were prepared by immunoSEQ multiplex PCR; TCRdb keeps only in-frame clonotypes and omits some of them. Of 160,000 or so clones in the sample, roughly 80% are singletons; the top ten hold approximately 3.1%. Sequencing used PBMCs. The receptors derive from a woman between 35 and 50 years old in good health and CMV-seronegative.

This rearrangement joins TRBV6-5 to TRBJ1-1; D is possibly TRBD1 (5 bases). The CDR3 loop spans 13 amino acids. The V end was cut by 6 bases, the J end by 4 bases, with 12 bases between. Germline loops: CDR1 MNHEY, CDR2 SVGAGI. The CDR3 is CASSLGDVTEAFF. CDR3 bases: TGTGCCAGCAGCTTAGGGGATGTCACTGAAGCTTTCTTT.

The V and J genes are TRBV7-2 and TRBJ1-6, with 7 bases identical to TRBD1. The CDR3 is made up of 16 amino acids. Germline lookup yields CDR1 SGHTA and CDR2 FQGNSA. Germline trimming cut 7 bases from V and 3 bases from J; bases unmatched to any gene: 9. The CDR3 is CASTPRDSLYNSPLHF. CDR3 nucleotides: TGTGCCAGCACCCCTAGGGACAGCCTCTATAATTCACCCCTCCACTTT.

The CDR3 DNA follows: TGTGCCAGCAGCGTAGGCGGGTGGGGGGCTGAAGCTTTCTTT. Protein: CASSVGGWGAEAFF. V and J are TRBV9 and TRBJ1-1; D might be TRBD1 (5 bases). The CDR3 has 14 amino acids. CDR1 SGDLS and CDR2 YYNGEE come from the germline V gene. Between the trimmed V and J ends, which lost 0 bases and 6 bases, there was a span of 12 bases.

V gene TRBV9 combines with J gene TRBJ2-3; a weak D match, TRBD1 (6 bases). The CDR3 is 16 amino acids. Trimming left V 3 bases short and J 1 base short, with 15 bases between. Germline lookup yields CDR1 SGDLS and CDR2 YYNGEE. The CDR3 nucleotides read TGTGCCAGCAGCGCTGGACAGTTCAGGGGCACAGATACGCAGTATTTT. Its protein is CASSAGQFRGTDTQYF. Full variable domain (missing parts from reference TRBV9 and TRBJ2-3): DSGVTQTPKHLITATGQRVTLRCSPRSGDLSVYWYQQSLDQGLQFLIQYYNGEERAKGNILERFSAQQFPDLHSELNLSSLELGDSALYFCASSAGQFRGTDTQYFGPGTRLTVL.

The chain uses TRBV19 and TRBJ2-3; no clear D. V was pared by 5 bases and J by 2 bases, with 5 bases between. The length of the CDR3 is 12 residues. CDR1 is LNHDA, CDR2 SQIVND, per germline (reference sequence). The CDR3 loop reads CASSLFTDTQYF. As DNA, the CDR3 is TGTGCCAGTAGTCTGTTCACAGATACGCAGTATTTT.

This chain connects TRBV5-8 to TRBJ2-7; the match to TRBD1 covers 8 bases. CDR1 SGHTS and CDR2 YDEGEE come from the germline V gene. The CDR3 consists of 15 residues. Trimming at V came to 4 bases and at J to 1 base, leaving 7 bases not matched to a gene. For the CDR3, the DNA is TGTGCCAGCAGCAGTCGTGGGACAGGATCCTACGAGCAGTACTTC. It yields the protein CASSSRGTGSYEQYF.

This chain links TRBV2 with TRBJ2-7, with TRBD2 identical over 7 bases. The CDR3 runs to 14 residues. Unmatched junction bases numbered 5, after V lost 6 bases and J lost 0 bases. Germline V CDR1 and CDR2: SNHLY, FYNNEI. CDR3 DNA sequence: TGTGCCAGCAGGGGAGGGCGAAGCTCCTACGAGCAGTACTTC. The encoded protein is CASRGGRSSYEQYF.

V is TRBV7-6 and J is TRBJ2-5; D may be TRBD2 (5 bases). The J call may not be correct, given that the DNA end is closer to TRBJ2-7. The CDR3 loop spans 12 amino acids. Germline lookup yields CDR1 SGHVS and CDR2 FNYEAQ. This CDR3 is CASSFLGSEQYF. The CDR3, as DNA: TGTGCCAGCAGCTTTCTGGGGAGCGAGCAGTACTTC.

The genes are TRBV5-6 and TRBJ2-2; 9 bases match TRBD1. Trimming took 5 bases from V and 6 from J; bases not matched to a gene: 5. The CDR3 covers 14 residues. CDR1 is SGHDT and CDR2 is YYEEEE in the germline V gene. The CDR3 DNA is TGTGCCAGCAGAAGGACAGGGGTCCCCGGGGAGCTGTTTTTT. Translated, it gives CASRRTGVPGELFF. The variable domain in full, completed from reference TRBV5-6 and TRBJ2-2, reads DAGVTQSPTHLIKTRGQQVTLRCSPKSGHDTVSWYQQALGQGPQFIFQYYEEEERQRGNFPDRFSGHQFPNYSSELNVNALLLGDSALYLCASRRTGVPGELFFGEGSRLTVL.

The chain carries TRBV7-9 and TRBJ2-7, with a weak D call TRBD1 (6 bases). Germline CDR1 and CDR2: SEHNR and FQNEAQ (reference sequence). Trimming pared 2 bases from V and 2 bases from J, leaving 10 bases between. This CDR3 contains 14 residues. The CDR3 loop reads CASSLIQGPYEQYF. The DNA for the CDR3 is TGTGCCAGCAGCTTAATACAGGGTCCCTACGAGCAGTACTTC.

This clone has just a few counts. V usage is TRBV6-5 and J usage is TRBJ2-1; 10 bases map to TRBD1. J was trimmed by 4 bases and V by 6 bases; bases with no gene match: 6. This CDR3 contains 15 residues. Germline V gene sequence: CDR1 MNHEY, CDR2 SVGAGI. The CDR3, as DNA: TGTGCCAGCAGACCGGGACAGGGGTCATACAATGAGCAGTTCTTC. Translating gives CASRPGQGSYNEQFF.

This clone was observed a handful of times. This rearrangement joins TRBV5-1 to TRBJ1-1, with 8 bases identical to TRBD1. This CDR3 is 16 amino acids long. V was pared by 4 bases and J by 8 bases, with 16 bases of the junction left unmatched. Germline CDR1 SGHRS, CDR2 YFSETQ. CDR3 amino acids: CASSMRTGTLTQEAFF. CDR3 in DNA: TGCGCCAGCAGCATGCGGACAGGGACGTTAACCCAAGAAGCTTTCTTT.

Written as DNA, the CDR3 is TGTGCCAGCAGTTACTCGACAGGACATAACTCCTACGAGCAGTACTTC. This codes for CASSYSTGHNSYEQYF. The J gene is TRBJ2-7, the V gene TRBV6-5; D may be TRBD1 (6 bases). Germline V gene data show CDR1 as MNHEY and CDR2 as SVGAGI. V lost 0 bases and J lost 0, with 12 bases in between. The CDR3 covers 16 residues.

V usage is TRBV7-2 and J usage is TRBJ2-3; perhaps TRBD1 as D (6 bases). Germline values: CDR1 SGHTA, CDR2 FQGNSA. The CDR3 length is 14 residues. V was shortened by 2 bases and J by 6 bases, with 12 bases between the two germline ends. CDR3 in amino acids: CASSLTGTPDTQYF. DNA for the CDR3: TGTGCCAGCAGCTTAACCGGGACACCCGATACGCAGTATTTT.

The chain combines TRBV5-8 with TRBJ2-2; D possibly corresponds to TRBD1 (6 bases). Germline V gene data show CDR1 as SGHTS and CDR2 as YDEGEE. CDR3 length: 15 amino acids. V lost 2 bases, J lost 3 bases, and 11 bases lay in between. This CDR3 reads CASSFQGLDTGELFF. CDR3 bases: TGTGCCAGCAGCTTTCAGGGGCTCGACACCGGGGAGCTGTTTTTT.

With respect to this clone: A read error may account for a junction end that differs from germline. V usage is TRBV5-4 and J usage is TRBJ2-5; TRBD2 agrees at 7 bases. Gene TRBJ2-7 matches the end of the DNA better, so the J call may be wrong. Germline-derived CDR1 and CDR2 are SGHNT and YYREEE (reference sequence). The CDR3 totals 14 residues. CDR3 in amino acids: CASSLGAGSSEQYF. CDR3 nucleotides: TGTGCCAGCAGCTTGGGAGCGGGGTCCTCCGAGCAGTACTTC.

The rearrangement joins TRBV2 to TRBJ2-3; 10 bases agree with TRBD2. The CDR3 totals 14 residues. Germline assignment: CDR1 SNHLY and CDR2 FYNNEI. Trimming cost V 11 bases and J 2 bases; bases outside gene matches: 7. This chain's CDR3 is CAGGTSATTDTQYF. The CDR3 nucleotides read TGTGCCGGTGGGACTAGCGCTACCACAGATACGCAGTATTTT.

The rearrangement joins TRBV19 to TRBJ1-3, with D possibly matching TRBD1 (6 bases). CDR3 size: 14 residues. CDR1 and CDR2 from the germline V gene are LNHDA and SQIVND (reference sequence). V was clipped by 5 bases and J by 1 base, with 9 bases between them. The CDR3 is CASSLQGSGNTIYF. In DNA form, the CDR3 reads TGTGCCAGTAGTCTACAGGGATCTGGAAACACCATATATTTT.

This sequence joins TRBV5-4 and TRBJ2-5; TRBD2 aligns across 8 bases. V dropped 3 bases and J dropped 5; count of bases not matched to a gene: 6. Germline V lookup: CDR1 SGHNT, CDR2 YYREEE (reference sequence). CDR3 length: 14 residues. DNA of the CDR3: TGTGCCAGCAGCTCCGGGGGGGCCGGTGAGACCCAGTACTTC. Protein: CASSSGGAGETQYF. Looking up the rest from reference TRBV5-4 and TRBJ2-5 gives the full variable domain: ETGVTQSPTHLIKTRGQQVTLRCSSQSGHNTVSWYQQALGQGPQFIFQYYREEENGRGNFPPRFSGLQFPNYSSELNVNALELDDSALYLCASSSGGAGETQYFGPGTRLLVL.

This clone was detected once. The genes are TRBV11-2 and TRBJ1-2; perhaps TRBD1 as D (5 bases). Trimming took off 4 bases at V and 2 bases at J, with 11 bases between the two ends. Germline V lookup: CDR1 SGHAT, CDR2 FQNNGV. CDR3 length equals 14 residues. As DNA, the CDR3 is TGTGCCAGCAGCTCACAGGAAACCAACTATGGCTACACCTTC. It codes for CASSSQETNYGYTF.

The J gene is TRBJ1-6, the V gene TRBV19, with D possibly TRBD1 on 6 matching bases. There are 13 residues in the CDR3. Germline values: CDR1 LNHDA, CDR2 SQIVND (reference sequence). The ends were cut back, 10 bases at V and 6 bases at J, with 13 bases in the middle. The chain's CDR3 is CAISGGANSPLHF. In DNA, the CDR3 is TGTGCCATCAGCGGGGGGGCTAATTCACCCCTCCACTTT.

This clone was seen only a few times. This chain uses TRBV5-4 with TRBJ1-1; tentative D call: TRBD1 (6 bases). Germline V gives CDR1 SGHNT, CDR2 YYREEE (reference sequence). V lost 1 base, J lost 0 bases, and 13 bases lay in between. This CDR3 has 16 residues. The CDR3 loop reads CASSLSAQGMNTEAFF. The CDR3 nucleotides are TGTGCCAGCAGCTTGTCCGCCCAGGGGATGAACACTGAAGCTTTCTTT.

By frequency in the sample, this clone is medium-sized (0.01 to 0.1%). V gene TRBV7-9 combines with J gene TRBJ2-2; no reliable D call. CDR3 size: 12 residues. The V and J ends lost 3 bases and 6 bases respectively, with 5 bases between them. Germline CDR1 is SEHNR and CDR2 is FQNEAQ (reference sequence). The CDR3 DNA is TGTGCCAGCAGCTTTTTCGCCGGGGAGCTGTTTTTT. Protein: CASSFFAGELFF.

The genes are TRBV19 and TRBJ2-1; 11 nucleotides agree with TRBD2. The CDR3 totals 15 residues. The ends lost 4 bases at V and 8 bases at J; junction bases unmatched: 7. Germline assignment: CDR1 LNHDA and CDR2 SQIVND (reference sequence). The CDR3 reads CASSRGSGGAYEQFF. The DNA for the CDR3 is TGTGCCAGTAGTAGGGGTAGCGGGGGGGCGTATGAGCAGTTCTTC.

The rearrangement joins TRBV5-4 to TRBJ2-7; a possible D gene is TRBD1 (6 bases). The CDR3 is 14 residues long. The germline V gene encodes CDR1 SGHNT and CDR2 YYREEE (reference sequence). V was shortened by 3 bases and J by 3 bases, with 13 bases between the two germline ends. CDR3 residues: CASSSTGNRYEQYF. CDR3 in DNA: TGTGCCAGCAGCTCTACAGGGAATCGCTACGAGCAGTACTTC. The variable domain in full, completed from reference TRBV5-4 and TRBJ2-7, reads ETGVTQSPTHLIKTRGQQVTLRCSSQSGHNTVSWYQQALGQGPQFIFQYYREEENGRGNFPPRFSGLQFPNYSSELNVNALELDDSALYLCASSSTGNRYEQYFGPGTRLTVT.

V usage is TRBV2 and J usage is TRBJ2-3; the D gene is possibly TRBD1 (6 bases). The germline V gene encodes CDR1 SNHLY and CDR2 FYNNEI. The CDR3 extends over 14 amino acids. Between the trimmed V and J ends, which lost 6 bases and 4 bases, there was a span of 14 bases. CDR3 in DNA: TGTGCCAGCAGAGAGGGGGTAGCAGCAGATACGCAGTATTTT. It is translated as CASREGVAADTQYF. Filled out from reference TRBV2 and TRBJ2-3, the complete variable domain reads EPEVTQTPSHQVTQMGQEVILRCVPISNHLYFYWYRQILGQKVEFLVSFYNNEISEKSEIFDDQFSVERPDGSNFTLKIRSTKLEDSAMYFCASREGVAADTQYFGPGTRLTVL.

The chain joins TRBV25-1 to TRBJ1-2, with 9 bases lining up with TRBD1. This CDR3 has 15 residues. J was trimmed by 2 bases and V by 6 bases; bases with no gene match: 7. CDR1 MGHDK and CDR2 SYGVNS come from the germline V gene. The CDR3 DNA reads as TGTGCCAGCAGACCACAGGGGGCAGGGAACTATGGCTACACCTTC. Translating gives CASRPQGAGNYGYTF.

The chain carries TRBV5-1 and TRBJ1-3; D unclear. Looked up from germline, CDR1 is SGHRS and CDR2 is YFSETQ. The CDR3 has 15 amino acids. The V and J ends lost 1 base and 1 base respectively, with 9 bases between them. This chain's CDR3 is CASSLSSGSGNTIYF. DNA of the CDR3: TGCGCCAGCAGCTTGTCCTCCGGGTCTGGAAACACCATATATTTT.

The chain carries TRBV18 and TRBJ1-1; 11 positions agree with TRBD1. Per germline, CDR1 KGHSH and CDR2 LQKENI. Trimming took 1 base from V and 2 from J; bases not matched to a gene: 9. This CDR3 comprises 18 residues. The CDR3 loop reads CASSPQRTGGQFNTEAFF. Written as DNA, the CDR3 is TGTGCCAGCTCACCACAGAGGACAGGGGGCCAATTCAACACTGAAGCTTTCTTT.

The J gene is TRBJ1-5, the V gene TRBV28; D might be TRBD1 (5 bases). This CDR3 region has 14 residues. Trimming took 6 bases from V and 6 from J, leaving 15 bases between them. Germline lookup yields CDR1 MDHEN and CDR2 SYDVKM. CDR3 nucleotides: TGTGCCAGCAGACCACCCAGGGTTCGTCAGCCCCAGCATTTT. It codes for CASRPPRVRQPQHF.